This TCR beta chain was observed in a study of blood T cell repertoires in COVID-19. Original data processing: By means of reference gene primer amplification, nucleated cell counts were estimated. TCRdb keeps only in-frame clones here, not all; method: immunoSEQ multiplex PCR. Clone size and the V and J calls come from that table; the DNA yielded D and trimming. The sample holds 150,000 to 200,000 clones; roughly 83% are singletons and the top ten take around 5%. Participant ages covered roughly 18 to 89 years across 20 to 25 US areas. Within the 2 weeks before study entry, each person in the exposed group met a COVID-19 case. Deletions cut 3 bases from V and 8 bases from J, with 14 bases between. Germline CDR1 and CDR2: SGHNT and YYREEE (reference sequence). This CDR3 is built from 14 residues.

The clonotype comes from a man aged 70 or older who had been exposed to COVID-19. The chain joins TRBV5-4 to TRBJ1-4; a weak D match, TRBD1 (5 bases). The material sequenced was PBMCs or T cells enriched from blood (not recorded which). Here the CDR3 reads CASSSKDSTEKLFF. The CDR3 region has the DNA TGTGCCAGCAGCTCGAAAGACAGCACCGAAAAACTGTTTTTT.